The 26 T cell receptor beta chains given below trace back to one sample, sequenced in a study of blood T cell repertoires in COVID-19. The table came from immunoSEQ multiplex PCR; TCRdb's copy has only in-frame clones and leaves some out. The sample holds about 190,000 clones, more than 85% seen once. The sequenced material came from peripheral blood. The origin of the receptors is a young man with acute or convalescent COVID-19.

The chain recombines TRBV6-5 with TRBJ1-2, with 9 nucleotides matching TRBD1. CDR3 length: 13 amino acids. CDR1 and CDR2 (germline): MNHEY, SVGAGI. The trim removed 6 bases at V and 6 bases at J, leaving 5 bases unmatched. This CDR3 is CASSPTGGHGYTF. For the CDR3, the DNA is TGTGCCAGCAGCCCGACAGGGGGTCATGGCTACACCTTC.

The rearrangement joins TRBV7-3 to TRBJ2-1; 9 nucleotides match TRBD1. Germline V gene sequence: CDR1 SGHTA, CDR2 FQGTGA. V was pared by 4 bases and J by 9 bases, with 7 bases of the junction left unmatched. The CDR3 is 14 amino acids. The CDR3 region is CASSSGQGRSEQFF. CDR3 DNA sequence: TGTGCCAGCAGCTCCGGACAGGGGCGGAGTGAGCAGTTCTTC. Full variable domain (remainder filled in from reference TRBV7-3 and TRBJ2-1): GAGVSQTPSNKVTEKGKYVELRCDPISGHTALYWYRQSLGQGPEFLIYFQGTGAADDSGLPNDRFFAVRPEGSVSTLKIQRTERGDSAVYLCASSSGQGRSEQFFGPGTRLTVL.

The chain joins TRBV6-5 to TRBJ2-5, with D uncertain. Per germline, CDR1 MNHEY and CDR2 SVGAGI. The CDR3 is 12 amino acids. Trimming took 5 bases from V and 4 from J, leaving 8 bases between them. The CDR3 DNA follows: TGTGCCAGCAGTACCCTAGGAGAGACCCAGTACTTC. Amino acids: CASSTLGETQYF.

The chain uses TRBV3-1 (or the pseudogene TRBV3-2) and TRBJ1-6; 8 nucleotides align to TRBD1. J was trimmed by 6 bases and V by 4 bases; bases with no gene match: 2. This CDR3 contains 14 residues. Germline lookup yields CDR1 LGHDT and CDR2 YNNKEL (reference sequence). The CDR3 is CASSLGQGNSPLHF. The CDR3 DNA is TGTGCCAGCAGCCTCGGACAGGGTAATTCACCCCTCCACTTT.

The genes are TRBV7-9 and TRBJ2-7, with D tentatively TRBD1 (6 bases). V was shortened by 7 bases and J by 3 bases, with 16 bases between the two germline ends. This CDR3 has 14 amino acids. In germline, CDR1 is SEHNR, CDR2 FQNEAQ (reference sequence). The CDR3 is CASNLAGRGYEQYF. The CDR3 nucleotides are TGTGCCAGCAACCTCGCGGGCAGGGGCTACGAGCAGTACTTC. Filled out from reference TRBV7-9 and TRBJ2-7, the complete variable domain reads DTGVSQNPRHKITKRGQNVTFRCDPISEHNRLYWYRQTLGQGPEFLTYFQNEAQLEKSRLLSDRFSAERPKGSFSTLEIQRTEQGDSAMYLCASNLAGRGYEQYFGPGTRLTVT.

This chain links TRBV7-2 with TRBJ2-3; D may be TRBD2 (6 bases). Germline-derived CDR1 and CDR2 are SGHTA and FQGNSA. V lost 4 bases and J 1 base, leaving 12 bases between the germline ends. This CDR3 spans 15 amino acids. The CDR3 coding sequence is TGTGCCAGCAGCTCAGCGGCTAGCGGCACAGATACGCAGTATTTT. This translates into CASSSAASGTDTQYF.

The CDR3 coding sequence is TGCGCCAGCAGCTCCCAACCGGGACTAGCGGGAGGGACGGATACGCAGTATTTT. It codes for CASSSQPGLAGGTDTQYF. The chain combines TRBV5-1 with TRBJ2-3, with 16 bases identical to TRBD2. Trimming at V came to 3 bases and at J to 6 bases, leaving 10 bases not matched to a gene. Germline V CDR1 and CDR2: SGHRS, YFSETQ. The CDR3 extends over 18 amino acids.

The V and J genes are TRBV5-1 and TRBJ1-6; TRBD1 might be the D (6 bases). The CDR3 sequence is 14 residues long. V lost 2 bases, J lost 8 bases, and 11 bases lay in between. Germline values: CDR1 SGHRS, CDR2 YFSETQ. The CDR3 region is CASSLGGADSPLHF. The CDR3 DNA reads TGCGCCAGCAGCTTAGGGGGGGCCGATTCACCCCTCCACTTT.

The genes are TRBV6-5 and TRBJ2-2; 7 bases are shared with TRBD1. With 6 bases clipped from V and 2 bases from J, the junction kept 6 bases outside the gene matches. The CDR3 totals 15 residues. Germline V gene sequence: CDR1 MNHEY, CDR2 SVGAGI. The CDR3 protein is CASRFQGENTGELFF. CDR3 DNA sequence: TGTGCCAGCAGGTTCCAGGGGGAAAACACCGGGGAGCTGTTTTTT.

The chain employs TRBV30 and TRBJ2-6; D is perhaps TRBD2 (5 bases). Deletions cut 2 bases from V and 3 bases from J, with 14 bases between. The CDR3 extends over 16 amino acids. Germline assignment: CDR1 GTSNPN and CDR2 SVGIG (reference sequence). CDR3 region: CAWSSPSGFGANVLTF. CDR3 DNA: TGTGCCTGGAGTTCGCCGTCGGGGTTTGGGGCCAACGTCCTGACTTTC.

This clone was seen just once. J is TRBJ1-4 and V is TRBV7-9; D is unclear. Germline V gene lookup returns CDR1 SEHNR and CDR2 FQNEAQ (reference sequence). The ends were cut back, 1 base at V and 7 bases at J, with 13 bases in the middle. The CDR3 has 15 amino acids. This CDR3 reads CASSLGELGGEKLFF. CDR3 in DNA: TGTGCCAGCAGCTTAGGGGAACTTGGAGGTGAAAAACTGTTTTTT. Based on the CDR3 plus reference TRBV7-9 and TRBJ1-4, the full variable domain is DTGVSQNPRHKITKRGQNVTFRCDPISEHNRLYWYRQTLGQGPEFLTYFQNEAQLEKSRLLSDRFSAERPKGSFSTLEIQRTEQGDSAMYLCASSLGELGGEKLFFGSGTQLSVL.

This clone was picked up a small number of times. This sequence joins TRBV19 and TRBJ1-1; a weak D match, TRBD1 (6 bases). This CDR3 region has 12 residues. V was pared by 5 bases and J by 8 bases, with 12 bases between. Germline CDR1 is LNHDA and CDR2 is SQIVND (reference sequence). CDR3 loop: CASSDYRAEAFF. DNA for the CDR3: TGTGCCAGTAGTGATTACAGGGCCGAAGCTTTCTTT.

This chain connects TRBV28 to TRBJ1-4, with unresolved D. Trimming took off 3 bases at V and 5 bases at J, with 13 bases between the two ends. The CDR3 is made up of 15 amino acids. The germline CDR1 and CDR2 sequences are MDHEN and SYDVKM. This chain's CDR3 is CASSLSYGENEKLFF. The CDR3 DNA reads TGTGCCAGCAGTTTGTCTTACGGGGAAAATGAAAAACTGTTTTTT.

The chain recombines TRBV6-1 with TRBJ1-5; D remains ambiguous. The CDR3 extends over 15 amino acids. Germline-derived CDR1 and CDR2 are MNHNS and SASEGT. V dropped 1 base and J dropped 5 bases, with 12 bases sitting between them. Written as DNA, the CDR3 is TGTGCCAGCAGTGAAGTAATGACTTTAGATCAGCCCCAGCATTTT. Encoded protein: CASSEVMTLDQPQHF.

The V gene is TRBV28, the J gene TRBJ1-5; TRBD1 is a possible D gene (6 bases). Trimming cost V 6 bases and J 7 bases, with 16 bases left between them. There are 14 residues in the CDR3. The germline CDR1 and CDR2 sequences are MDHEN and SYDVKM. The CDR3 protein is CASRWQGIGQPQHF. DNA of the CDR3: TGTGCCAGCAGGTGGCAGGGGATTGGCCAGCCCCAGCATTTT.

V usage is TRBV20-1 and J usage is TRBJ2-5; tentative D call: TRBD2 (5 bases). The V end lost 6 bases, the J end lost 11 bases, and 16 bases lay between the germline ends. Germline V gene data show CDR1 as DFQATT and CDR2 as SNEGSKA (reference sequence). This CDR3 has 11 amino acids. The CDR3 is CSASSAARQYF. The CDR3 nucleotides read TGCAGTGCAAGCTCAGCGGCCAGGCAGTACTTC.

CDR3 amino acids: CASSPFTTTIGNTIYF. The DNA of the CDR3 is TGTGCCAGCTCACCATTCACCACTACTATTGGAAACACCATATATTTT. V gene TRBV18 combines with J gene TRBJ1-3; D not resolved. V dropped 2 bases and J dropped 3 bases, with 14 bases sitting between them. CDR1 KGHSH and CDR2 LQKENI come from the germline V gene. This CDR3 region has 16 residues. Complete variable domain (other parts from reference TRBV18 and TRBJ1-3): NAGVMQNPRHLVRRRGQEARLRCSPMKGHSHVYWYRQLPEEGLKFMVYLQKENIIDESGMPKERFSAEFPKEGPSILRIQQVVRGDSAAYFCASSPFTTTIGNTIYFGEGSWLTVV.

The J gene is TRBJ2-2, the V gene TRBV3-1 (or the pseudogene TRBV3-2), with TRBD2 matching 11 bases. CDR1 LGHDT and CDR2 YNNKEL come from the germline V gene (reference sequence). This CDR3 spans 16 amino acids. V lost 4 bases and J lost 8; bases outside the gene matches: 9. The CDR3 region has the DNA TGTGCCAGCAGCCCACCAGGACTAGCGGGCGTGGGGGAGCTGTTTTTT. Protein: CASSPPGLAGVGELFF.

This clone occurred once. The gene calls are TRBV12-5 and TRBJ1-6; possible D gene TRBD1, 5 bases. CDR1 LGHNT and CDR2 FRNRAP come from the germline V gene. This CDR3 has 15 amino acids. V was clipped by 6 bases and J by 7 bases, with 16 bases between them. CDR3 sequence reads: CASGPGGGSNSPLHF. The CDR3 nucleotides read TGTGCTAGTGGCCCCGGGGGGGGATCGAATTCACCCCTCCACTTT.

V usage is TRBV12-3 or TRBV12-4 and J usage is TRBJ2-5; tentative D call: TRBD1 (5 bases). V was pared by 2 bases and J by 4 bases, with 8 bases between. This CDR3 has 13 amino acids. CDR3: CASSLIRGETQYF. CDR3 in DNA: TGTGCCAGCAGTTTAATTAGGGGAGAGACCCAGTACTTC.

This clone occurred once. V usage is TRBV15 and J usage is TRBJ1-6, with D perhaps matching TRBD1 (5 bases). Between the trimmed V and J ends, which lost 5 bases and 7 bases, there was a span of 15 bases. Germline V gene sequence: CDR1 LNHNV, CDR2 YYDKDF (reference sequence). The CDR3 has 15 amino acids. The CDR3 region has the DNA TGTGCCACCAGCCGCAACAGGAATGGAAATTCACCCCTCCACTTT. The encoded protein is CATSRNRNGNSPLHF.

This clone has only a few counts. This chain joins TRBV19 and TRBJ1-2; D is uncertain. Germline V gene lookup returns CDR1 LNHDA and CDR2 SQIVND (reference sequence). There are 14 residues in the CDR3. V lost 1 base and J lost 4, with 10 bases in between. Here the CDR3 DNA reads TGTGCCAGTAGTATAGCACAGAAACTCTATGGCTACACCTTC. Its protein is CASSIAQKLYGYTF.

The rearrangement links TRBV27 to TRBJ2-5; D possibly corresponds to TRBD1 (6 bases). Germline V lookup: CDR1 MNHEY, CDR2 SMNVEV (reference sequence). The CDR3 is made up of 16 amino acids. V was shortened by 3 bases and J by 4 bases, with 18 bases between the two germline ends. The CDR3 region has the DNA TGTGCCAGCAGTTTTTTCGCGCGAGGGGGTAGAGAGACCCAGTACTTC. It specifies CASSFFARGGRETQYF.

The V gene is TRBV27, the J gene TRBJ1-5, with 7 bases identical to TRBD1. Trimming removed 6 bases from V and 4 bases from J; junction bases left unmatched: 3. The germline V gene encodes CDR1 MNHEY and CDR2 SMNVEV (reference sequence). The CDR3 loop spans 13 amino acids. This CDR3 reads CASSGTDNQPQHF. DNA of the CDR3: TGTGCCAGCAGCGGGACAGATAATCAGCCCCAGCATTTT.

About this clone: Mismatch with germline at one junction end may stem from a read error. The rearrangement joins TRBV7-7 to TRBJ2-5, with 7 nucleotides matching TRBD2. Per germline, CDR1 SSHAT and CDR2 FNYEAQ (reference sequence). The CDR3 is made up of 14 amino acids. CDR3 coding DNA: TGTGCTAGCAGCCCCGGGGGACTACGAGAGACCCAGTACTTC. Encoded protein: CASSPGGLRETQYF.

This chain joins TRBV29-1 and TRBJ2-1; 10 positions match TRBD2. The CDR3 has 16 amino acids. CDR1 is SQVTM and CDR2 is ANQGSEA in the germline V gene. The ends lost 6 bases at V and 5 bases at J; junction bases unmatched: 13. The CDR3 coding sequence is TGCAGCGTCCCGAAGAAACTAGCGGGATATGACAATGAGCAGTTCTTC. Translation: CSVPKKLAGYDNEQFF.